This T cell receptor beta chain is from a study of cytomegalovirus exposure and HLA in healthy donors. It was with 60 Vbeta and 13 Jbeta primers that the PCR ran. Here immunoSEQ multiplex PCR was the method, and the copy in TCRdb shows in-frame clones only, minus some. This table holds 200,000 to 300,000 clones, roughly 81% found once. CDR3 size: 13 residues. Germline loops: CDR1 LGHNA, CDR2 YNFKEQ. V was cut by 6 bases and J by 3 bases, with 11 bases left in between. This chain uses TRBV4-2 with TRBJ1-1, with D unresolved. The source is a woman aged 40 to 49 in good health and CMV-seropositive. The sequencing sample was made of PBMCs. Here the CDR3 DNA reads TGTGCCAGCAGTCGGGGTCGGGACACTGAAGCTTTCTTT. It encodes CASSRGRDTEAFF.